The 22 T cell receptor beta chains below were found in one sample sequenced in a study of a mutant IDH1 vaccine in newly diagnosed glioma. As to time point: week 47, end of study. Vaccinated patients received 300 ug of mutant IDH1 20-mer peptide per dose, with topical imiquimod. No cognate antigen is known for these TCRs. The data were produced by immunoSEQ multiplex PCR, yet TCRdb's version contains in-frame clones alone and is incomplete. Among roughly 31,000 clones listed, roughly 80% were seen once. Source: PBMCs, taken from a glioma patient whose treatment included an IDH1 peptide vaccine. These receptors all stem from a man aged 30-40 years with glioma.

The chain has TRBV27 and TRBJ1-1; perhaps TRBD1 as D (5 bases). Deletions cut 2 bases from V and 0 bases from J, with 10 bases between. The CDR3 sequence is 15 residues long. Germline V gives CDR1 MNHEY, CDR2 SMNVEV (reference sequence). The CDR3 spells CASSLAGIMNTEAFF. The CDR3 bases are TGTGCCAGCAGTTTAGCAGGGATTATGAACACTGAAGCTTTCTTT.

V is TRBV5-1 and J is TRBJ1-1; 9 bases align to TRBD1. Germline V gene data show CDR1 as SGHRS and CDR2 as YFSETQ. This CDR3 is built from 15 residues. V shed 3 bases and J 4 bases; nucleotides not matched to a gene: 7. CDR3 loop: CASSSNPGQGTEAFF. CDR3 nucleotides: TGCGCCAGCAGCTCGAACCCGGGACAGGGCACTGAAGCTTTCTTT.

The CDR3 DNA is TGTGCCAGCAGCCACTTGGTGACCGGGGAGCTGTTTTTT. Translating it yields CASSHLVTGELFF. The chain uses TRBV5-6 and TRBJ2-2; D remains unclear. The V end was cut by 4 bases, the J end by 5 bases, with 9 bases between. This CDR3 has 13 residues. From germline, CDR1 is SGHDT and CDR2 YYEEEE.

The J gene is TRBJ1-6, the V gene TRBV4-1; D possibly corresponds to TRBD1 (5 bases). Germline values: CDR1 MGHRA, CDR2 YSYEKL. V lost 3 bases, J lost 0 bases, and 6 bases lay in between. The CDR3 contains 15 residues. The CDR3 DNA reads TGCGCCAGCAGCCACACAGGCTCCTATAATTCACCCCTCCACTTT. This gives the protein CASSHTGSYNSPLHF.

The chain employs TRBV6-1 and TRBJ1-5; tentative D call: TRBD1 (5 bases). Germline V gene lookup returns CDR1 MNHNS and CDR2 SASEGT. This CDR3 comprises 16 residues. V shed 2 bases and J shed 0 bases, with 11 bases lying between them. The CDR3 region is CASSELGTFSNQPQHF. The DNA of the CDR3 is TGTGCCAGCAGTGAACTGGGGACGTTTAGCAATCAGCCCCAGCATTTT.

The chain is built from TRBV5-6 and TRBJ1-5; D unresolved. This CDR3 contains 15 residues. Germline assignment: CDR1 SGHDT and CDR2 YYEEEE. V was cut by 3 bases and J by 0 bases, with 10 bases left in between. The DNA for the CDR3 is TGTGCCAGCAGCTCACAAGCTGCTAGCAATCAGCCCCAGCATTTT. The encoded protein is CASSSQAASNQPQHF.

The table lists this clone with a few counts. This chain joins TRBV6-1 and TRBJ1-5, with unresolved D. Germline V gene sequence: CDR1 MNHNS, CDR2 SASEGT. The CDR3 consists of 13 residues. V lost 2 bases, J lost 3 bases, and 5 bases lay in between. CDR3 nucleotides: TGTGCCAGCAGTGAACCCCTCAATCAGCCCCAGCATTTT. It is translated as CASSEPLNQPQHF.

V and J are TRBV15 and TRBJ2-1; tentative D call: TRBD2 (6 bases). This CDR3 has 16 residues. Germline V gene data show CDR1 as LNHNV and CDR2 as YYDKDF (reference sequence). V lost 0 bases, J lost 5 bases, and 14 bases lay in between. The CDR3 region is CATSRDWGEVDNEQFF. CDR3 DNA sequence: TGTGCCACCAGCAGAGATTGGGGGGAGGTAGACAATGAGCAGTTCTTC.

The V gene is TRBV4-1, the J gene TRBJ1-2, with unresolved D. The CDR3 extends over 15 amino acids. Deletions cut 1 base from V and 4 bases from J, with 13 bases between. The V gene's germline CDR1 is MGHRA and CDR2 YSYEKL. The CDR3 region has the DNA TGCGCCAGCAGCCAAGCCCACAGTTCGGTCTATGGCTACACCTTC. Amino acids: CASSQAHSSVYGYTF.

The chain has TRBV4-3 and TRBJ1-1, with D perhaps TRBD1 (5 bases). V was pared by 5 bases and J by 6 bases, with 16 bases between. CDR3 size: 14 residues. Germline CDR1 is LGHNA and CDR2 is YSLEER. The CDR3 protein is CASSRWGADPEAFF. The DNA of the CDR3 is TGCGCCAGCAGCAGGTGGGGCGCTGACCCTGAAGCTTTCTTT.

The rearrangement uses TRBV11-2 and TRBJ1-4; tentatively, D is TRBD1 (5 bases). Germline CDR1 reads SGHAT; CDR2 reads FQNNGV. This CDR3 is built from 16 residues. V lost 3 bases, J lost 8 bases, and 19 bases lay in between. CDR3 bases: TGTGCCAGCAGCTTTGGGGCACGAGGGCGTGGGGAAAAACTGTTTTTT. This sequence encodes CASSFGARGRGEKLFF.

The chain joins TRBV27 to TRBJ1-5; 7 positions match TRBD1. The V and J ends lost 5 bases and 5 bases, in that order; junction bases with no gene match: 6. The CDR3 runs to 14 residues. The germline gives CDR1 MNHEY, CDR2 SMNVEV (reference sequence). The CDR3 spells CASSPTGADQPQHF. Here the CDR3 DNA reads TGTGCCAGCAGTCCAACAGGGGCGGATCAGCCCCAGCATTTT.

The chain links TRBV7-2 to TRBJ2-7, with no clear D. Per germline, CDR1 SGHTA and CDR2 FQGNSA. This CDR3 comprises 15 residues. The germline V and J ends were trimmed by 4 bases and 2 bases, with 15 bases remaining between them. The CDR3 sequence: CASSSRQADPYEQYF. CDR3 nucleotide sequence: TGTGCCAGCAGCTCCCGCCAGGCAGACCCCTACGAGCAGTACTTC.

The gene calls are TRBV7-9 and TRBJ2-7; a weak D match, TRBD1 (6 bases). Germline loops: CDR1 SEHNR, CDR2 FQNEAQ (reference sequence). The CDR3 has 15 residues. V lost 5 bases and J lost 2, with 16 bases in between. The CDR3 region is CASSHRAAEAYEQYF. The CDR3 DNA reads TGTGCCAGCAGCCACAGGGCCGCTGAAGCCTACGAGCAGTACTTC.

The rearrangement joins TRBV5-4 to TRBJ2-1, with 7 bases that match TRBD2. Germline-derived CDR1 and CDR2 are SGHNT and YYREEE (reference sequence). Unmatched junction bases numbered 9, after V lost 1 base and J lost 2 bases. This CDR3 spans 17 amino acids. The CDR3 sequence is CASSLRGMGGAYNEQFF. The CDR3 DNA reads as TGTGCCAGCAGCTTGAGAGGGATGGGGGGGGCCTACAATGAGCAGTTCTTC.

The rearrangement uses TRBV10-3 and TRBJ1-4, with D hard to call. This CDR3 contains 16 residues. V lost 4 bases, J lost 0 bases, and 12 bases lay in between. Germline assignment: CDR1 ENHRY and CDR2 SYGVKD. The DNA of the CDR3 is TGTGCCATCAGTGCGGCGGCTGGTGCAACTAATGAAAAACTGTTTTTT. This translates into CAISAAAGATNEKLFF.

The chain has TRBV5-4 and TRBJ2-1, with 9 bases matching TRBD2. The ends lost 9 bases at V and 0 bases at J; junction bases unmatched: 7. Germline CDR1 and CDR2: SGHNT and YYREEE (reference sequence). The length of the CDR3 is 15 residues. CDR3 in amino acids: CAIPSGASSYNEQFF. CDR3 bases: TGTGCCATCCCTAGCGGGGCCAGCTCCTACAATGAGCAGTTCTTC.

V is TRBV4-3 and J is TRBJ2-7; possibly TRBD1 for D (5 bases). V lost 4 bases to trimming and J lost 6 bases, with 13 bases between them. The CDR3 is 13 amino acids. Germline V gene data show CDR1 as LGHNA and CDR2 as YSLEER. This CDR3 reads CASSRGLAPEQYF. The CDR3 region has the DNA TGCGCCAGCAGCCGGGGCCTTGCACCCGAGCAGTACTTC.

The chain has TRBV19 and TRBJ1-5, with D unresolved. CDR3 length: 13 residues. Trimming took off 4 bases at V and 3 bases at J, with 7 bases between the two ends. The germline V gene encodes CDR1 LNHDA and CDR2 SQIVND (reference sequence). The CDR3 here is CASSNSHNQPQHF. DNA for the CDR3: TGTGCCAGTAGTAACAGCCACAATCAGCCCCAGCATTTT. Full variable domain (outside the CDR3, taken from reference TRBV19 and TRBJ1-5): DGGITQSPKYLFRKEGQNVTLSCEQNLNHDAMYWYRQDPGQGLRLIYYSQIVNDFQKGDIAEGYSVSREKKESFPLTVTSAQKNPTAFYLCASSNSHNQPQHFGDGTRLSIL.

This sequence joins TRBV5-1 and TRBJ1-3; D is undetermined. The CDR3 covers 14 residues. The V gene lost 2 bases and the J gene lost 0 bases, with 6 bases spanning the gap. The germline V gene encodes CDR1 SGHRS and CDR2 YFSETQ. In DNA form, the CDR3 reads TGCGCCAGCAGCTTAACACCCTCTGGAAACACCATATATTTT. Translated, it gives CASSLTPSGNTIYF. The whole variable domain, filled in from reference TRBV5-1 and TRBJ1-3, reads KAGVTQTPRYLIKTRGQQVTLSCSPISGHRSVSWYQQTPGQGLQFLFEYFSETQRNKGNFPGRFSGRQFSNSRSEMNVSTLELGDSALYLCASSLTPSGNTIYFGEGSWLTVV.

The rearrangement uses TRBV11-2 and TRBJ2-3, with 10 positions matching TRBD2. J lost 4 bases, V lost 5 bases, and 6 bases had no gene match. Germline V gives CDR1 SGHAT, CDR2 FQNNGV. This CDR3 comprises 15 residues. CDR3 sequence (DNA): TGTGCCAGCAGCCCACACCTAGCGGGGGCAGATACGCAGTATTTT. Its protein is CASSPHLAGADTQYF.

The CDR3: CATSRLRGANSEQYF. CDR3 in DNA: TGTGCCACCAGCAGACTACGGGGGGCTAATTCCGAGCAGTACTTC. The rearrangement uses TRBV15 and TRBJ2-7; D might be TRBD2 (7 bases). V gave up 2 bases and J gave up 6 bases, with 17 bases separating them. This CDR3 region has 15 residues. Germline assignment: CDR1 LNHNV and CDR2 YYDKDF (reference sequence).